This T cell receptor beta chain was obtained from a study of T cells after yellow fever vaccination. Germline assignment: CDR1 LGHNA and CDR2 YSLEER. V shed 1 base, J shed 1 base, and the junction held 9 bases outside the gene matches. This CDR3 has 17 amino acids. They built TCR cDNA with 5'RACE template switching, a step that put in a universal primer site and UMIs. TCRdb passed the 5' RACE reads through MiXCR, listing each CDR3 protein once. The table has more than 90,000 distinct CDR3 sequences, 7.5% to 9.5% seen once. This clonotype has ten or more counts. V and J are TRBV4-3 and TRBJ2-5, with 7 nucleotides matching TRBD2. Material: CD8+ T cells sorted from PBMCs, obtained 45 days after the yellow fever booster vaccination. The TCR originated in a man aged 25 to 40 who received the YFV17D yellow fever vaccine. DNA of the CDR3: TGCGCCAGCAGCCAAGGGTTCAGTCCTAGCGGCCAAGAGACCCAGTACTTC. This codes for CASSQGFSPSGQETQYF.